This T cell receptor (beta chain) was recovered during a study of T-cell memory formation after mild COVID-19. This clonotype was seen many times. Using its own MiXCR run on the 5' RACE reads, TCRdb lists one record per CDR3 protein. The data show around 25,000 distinct CDR3 sequences, just under 7.5% seen once. The CDR3 length is 15 residues. The ends were cut back, 2 bases at V and 2 bases at J, with 13 bases in the middle. The germline CDR1 and CDR2 sequences are MNHEY and SMNVEV (reference sequence). The V and J genes are TRBV27 and TRBJ2-7; D gene ambiguous. This clonotype was sampled from an adult woman who had mild COVID-19 (a few samples of this study predate the infection). Cell type and time point are not known. The sequencing input was PBMCs or a T cell subset sorted from them (not recorded which). CDR3 coding DNA: TGTGCCAGCAGTTTAACGGTTAACGGCCCCTACGAGCAGTACTTC. It is translated as CASSLTVNGPYEQYF.